The 8 T cell receptor beta chains presented below share a single source sample, sequenced in a study of T-cell reconstitution after alpha-beta-depleted transplantation in children. Construction of the TCRbeta library involved unique molecular identifiers. MiXCR was run by TCRdb on the PCR reads, yielding one entry per CDR3 protein. The sample includes some 200,000 distinct CDR3 sequences, 9.7% of them seen just once. The starting material was PBMCs from the stem cell graft donor, obtained from the stem cell graft. Every receptor here comes from a human donor who donated a stem cell graft to a child with SCID.

This clonotype was detected ten times or more. V gene TRBV5-1 combines with J gene TRBJ2-3; D possibly corresponds to TRBD1 (5 bases). The V gene lost 0 bases and the J gene lost 4 bases, with 18 bases spanning the gap. This CDR3 region has 17 residues. Germline loops: CDR1 SGHRS, CDR2 YFSETQ. This chain's CDR3 is CASSLDETSGIADTQYF. The DNA of the CDR3 is TGCGCCAGCAGCTTGGATGAGACGTCAGGGATAGCAGATACGCAGTATTTT.

In this sample, this clonotype turned up many times. V gene TRBV29-1 combines with J gene TRBJ1-3; 9 positions agree with TRBD1. The length of the CDR3 is 18 residues. Germline CDR1 reads SQVTM; CDR2 reads ANQGSEA. Trimming at V came to 1 base and at J to 3 bases, leaving 13 bases not matched to a gene. The CDR3, as DNA: TGCAGCGTTGAAGGCGGCGGGACAGGGCTTGAAAATGGAAACACCATATATTTT. Its translation: CSVEGGGTGLENGNTIYF.

The sample holds many counts of this clonotype. The CDR3 sequence is CASSLLVGGEAFF. Here the CDR3 DNA reads TGCGCCAGCAGCTTGCTAGTCGGGGGTGAAGCTTTCTTT. V is TRBV5-1 and J is TRBJ1-1, with a weak D call TRBD1 (5 bases). This CDR3 spans 13 amino acids. Deletions cut 1 base from V and 7 bases from J, with 11 bases between. Germline CDR1 reads SGHRS; CDR2 reads YFSETQ.

This clonotype was recorded at least ten times. J is TRBJ2-7 and V is TRBV5-1, with D tentatively TRBD2 (5 bases). V lost 0 bases and J lost 6, with 16 bases in between. CDR1 is SGHRS and CDR2 is YFSETQ in the germline V gene. The length of the CDR3 is 15 residues. The CDR3 DNA follows: TGCGCCAGCAGCTTGGTCGAGGGATGGTTACGCGAGCAGTACTTC. Translated: CASSLVEGWLREQYF.

This clonotype was counted at least ten times. The J gene is TRBJ1-4, the V gene TRBV20-1; D uncertain. V lost 6 bases to trimming and J lost 4 bases, with 9 bases between them. This CDR3 spans 12 amino acids. Germline CDR1 and CDR2: DFQATT and SNEGSKA (reference sequence). CDR3 region: CSARLNNEKLFF. The CDR3 DNA is TGCAGTGCCCGGCTTAATAATGAAAAACTGTTTTTT.

This clonotype has at least ten counts. This chain's CDR3 is CASSLAGGGYVDTQYF. The CDR3 DNA is TGTGCCAGCAGCCTAGCAGGGGGCGGCTATGTAGATACGCAGTATTTT. The chain couples TRBV27 to TRBJ2-3, with 8 bases fitting TRBD1. The CDR3 contains 16 residues. The V gene end was trimmed by 6 bases and the J gene end by 5 bases; junction bases not matched to a gene: 13. Germline V gene sequence: CDR1 MNHEY, CDR2 SMNVEV (reference sequence).

The chain uses TRBV5-1 and TRBJ2-5, with TRBD1 identical over 7 bases. The V segment lost 4 bases and the J segment 4 bases; nucleotides outside the gene matches: 13. Germline CDR1 and CDR2: SGHRS and YFSETQ. The CDR3 is made up of 16 amino acids. In DNA, the CDR3 is TGCGCCAGCAGCCGTACAGCAACCGGGACAGCAGAGACCCAGTACTTC. It is translated as CASSRTATGTAETQYF.

This clonotype was seen ten or more times. The V gene is TRBV6-1, the J gene TRBJ2-2, with D maybe TRBD2 (6 bases). The germline V and J ends were trimmed by 6 bases and 4 bases, with 12 bases remaining between them. The CDR3 spans 14 residues. CDR1 MNHNS and CDR2 SASEGT come from the germline V gene. CDR3 in DNA: TGTGCCAGCAGGGAACTAGCTCTCACCGGGGAGCTGTTTTTT. This translates into CASRELALTGELFF.